This T cell receptor (beta chain) was captured in a study of blood T cell repertoires in COVID-19. Study details: Sites across the United States, Italy and Spain contributed samples from acute and convalescent COVID-19. T cells, B-cell-depleted T cells, or PBMCs provided the cDNA or gDNA that served as material.

Trimming cost V 6 bases and J 7 bases; bases outside gene matches: 4. CDR1 is MNHEY, CDR2 SVGAGI, per germline. CDR3 length: 13 residues. The authors' processing: Amplification of reference gene primers provided the estimated nucleated cell counts. Generated by immunoSEQ multiplex PCR, the TCRdb table keeps only in-frame clones and is missing some. The V and J calls and clone size are taken from that table; D and trimming were inferred from the DNA. The repertoire holds over 90,000 clones, with about nine tenths as singletons. A single count supports this clone. The source of this sequence is a woman in her 70s with acute or convalescent COVID-19. The chain links TRBV6-5 to TRBJ2-3; 10 bases line up with TRBD2. Sequencing was performed on peripheral blood. CDR3 nucleotides: TGTGCCAGCAGGACTAGCGGGTCATATACGCAGTATTTT. Translating gives CASRTSGSYTQYF.